The entry that follows covers one T cell receptor beta chain sequence. Its antigen remains unidentified. Assay used: immunoSEQ multiplex PCR; TCRdb lists only in-frame clones, some missing. The sample has about 100,000 clones, roughly 94% seen once. The germline V and J ends were trimmed by 10 bases and 4 bases, with 15 bases remaining between them. The CDR3 consists of 13 residues. Germline CDR1 is MNHEY and CDR2 is SMNVEV (reference sequence). This sample is part of a study of OX40 agonist ivuxolimab in advanced cancers. Study at large: An agonistic anti-OX40 (CD134) antibody, ivuxolimab, was used to treat the patients. Of the patients, three showed partial responses, one with hepatocellular carcinoma and two with cutaneous melanoma. Study results and caveats: Certain nonresponders additionally had low normalized T-cell clonal expansion. In the 0.1 to 3.0 mg/kg range, CD4+ and CD8+ blood T cells had expanded clonally by week 6.

The chain joins TRBV27 to TRBJ2-3; D is ambiguous. The material was CD4+ or CD8+ T cells sorted from blood, obtained in a trial of the OX40 agonist ivuxolimab. The receptor's source is an adult with an advanced solid tumor such as melanoma, head and neck, liver or kidney cancer. The CDR3 region has the DNA TGTGCCATTGGGCGAAACGGTGCAGATACGCAGTATTTT. Translating gives CAIGRNGADTQYF.